This T cell receptor beta chain was found in a study of control samples from healthy donors and cancer patients. Profiled with immunoSEQ multiplex PCR; TCRdb holds only in-frame clones, not every one. The table has 120,000 to 150,000 clones, 91% seen once. CDR3 length: 14 amino acids. Germline-derived CDR1 and CDR2 are KGHSH and LQKENI. J lost 0 bases, V lost 8 bases, and 5 bases had no gene match. Material for sequencing was blood. J is TRBJ2-3 and V is TRBV18; 7 nucleotides align to TRBD1. The clonotype originates from a man aged 25-45 years in good health. The DNA for the CDR3 is TGTGCCAGCCTGGACAGGCCTAGCACAGATACGCAGTATTTT. This codes for CASLDRPSTDTQYF.